This entry is about one T cell receptor beta chain. Deletions cut 5 bases from V and 4 bases from J, with 17 bases between. This CDR3 is 15 amino acids long. The germline V gene encodes CDR1 MNHEY and CDR2 SVGEGT. Seattle participants joined during active infection and were tracked over time. Measured with immunoSEQ multiplex PCR; TCRdb has only the in-frame clones, and not every one. Of roughly 52,000 clones in the sample, under 90% were seen once. The data derive from a study of blood T cell repertoires in COVID-19. Study details: PBMCs, B-cell-depleted T cells, or T cells were the source of the cDNA or gDNA that made up the material.

Sequenced material: peripheral blood. The clonotype was recovered from a man older than 75 with COVID-19, enrolled during active disease. The V gene is TRBV6-2 or TRBV6-3, the J gene TRBJ1-2; D is undetermined. The CDR3 is CASSLDRGSGYGYTF. CDR3 sequence (DNA): TGTGCCAGCAGTCTCGACCGTGGCAGCGGCTATGGCTACACCTTC.